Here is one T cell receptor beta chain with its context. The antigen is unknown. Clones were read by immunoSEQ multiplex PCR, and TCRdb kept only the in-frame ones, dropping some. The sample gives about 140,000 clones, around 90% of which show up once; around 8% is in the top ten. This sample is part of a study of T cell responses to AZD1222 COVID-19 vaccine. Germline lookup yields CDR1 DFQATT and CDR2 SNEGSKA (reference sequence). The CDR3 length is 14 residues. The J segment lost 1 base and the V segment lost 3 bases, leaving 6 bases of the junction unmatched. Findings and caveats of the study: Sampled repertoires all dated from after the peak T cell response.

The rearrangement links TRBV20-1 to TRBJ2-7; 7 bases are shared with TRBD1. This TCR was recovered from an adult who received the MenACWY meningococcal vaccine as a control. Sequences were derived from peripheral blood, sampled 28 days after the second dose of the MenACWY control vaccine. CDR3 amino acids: CSASKQGRSYEQYF. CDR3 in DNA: TGCAGTGCTAGTAAACAGGGGAGATCCTACGAGCAGTACTTC.